In its sample, the clone carrying this T cell receptor (beta chain) was seen a few times. The data were obtained in a study of T-cell reconstitution after alpha-beta-depleted transplantation in children. This sample's TCRbeta library carried unique molecular identifier barcodes. TCRdb passed the PCR reads through MiXCR, listing each CDR3 protein once. The sample includes 250,000 to 300,000 distinct CDR3 sequences, over 8% seen only once; the top ten take around 9.1%. The origin of this receptor is a human donor who donated a stem cell graft to a child with SCID. This specimen consisted of PBMCs from the stem cell graft donor, obtained from the stem cell graft.

The CDR3 loop is CATSRDRVSNQPQHF. The CDR3 DNA sequence: TGTGCCACCAGCAGAGATCGGGTGAGCAATCAGCCCCAGCATTTT. The gene calls are TRBV15 and TRBJ1-5; D ambiguous. CDR1 is LNHNV, CDR2 YYDKDF, per germline (reference sequence). CDR3 length equals 15 residues. The V end was cut by 0 bases, the J end by 1 base, with 7 bases between.